The rows below give T cell receptor beta chains drawn from one sample of a study of cytomegalovirus exposure and HLA in healthy donors. Using immunoSEQ multiplex PCR, the repertoire was profiled, and TCRdb retains in-frame clones only, with some absent. This sample has over 150,000 clones, with around three quarters found just once. The material sequenced was PBMCs. These receptors were collected from a man aged 50 to 60 in good health and CMV-seropositive. Both conserved end residues are part of each CDR3. The D gene is left open where the match is weak. Part of the rows lack a size; the others show once, few, many or a class for expanded clones.

V: TRBV6-5
size: NA
length: 14
D: NA
J: TRBJ1-4
DNA: TGTGCCAGCACGACTCGTTCCTTTAATGAAAAACTGTTTTTT
CDR3: CASTTRSFNEKLFF

V: TRBV19
size: NA
length: 15
D: TRBD1
J: TRBJ1-2
DNA: TGTGCCAGTAGCTTGGACAGGGACCTCCTCTATGGCTACACCTTC
CDR3: CASSLDRDLLYGYTF

V: TRBV7-8
size: once
length: 14
D: NA
J: TRBJ2-1
DNA: TGTGCCAGCAGCCCAGGATTGTACAATGAGTGGCAGTTCTTC
CDR3: CASSPGLYNEWQFF

V: TRBV18
size: NA
length: 16
D: NA
J: TRBJ2-4
DNA: TGTGCCAGCTCACCTGTAGCGGTGCCAGCCAAAAACATTCAGTACTTC
CDR3: CASSPVAVPAKNIQYF

V: TRBV5-4
size: NA
length: 15
D: NA
J: TRBJ2-7
DNA: TGTGCCAGCAGCTTGGCATTGGGCAGCACTGGGGAGCAGTACTTC
CDR3: CASSLALGSTGEQYF

V: TRBV29-1
size: NA
length: 14
D: TRBD1
J: TRBJ2-7
DNA: TGCAGCGTTATAAAGGGACAGGGGTTCTACGAGCAGTACTTC
CDR3: CSVIKGQGFYEQYF

V: TRBV1
size: NA
length: 16
D: NA
J: TRBJ1-1
DNA: TGCACCAGCAGCCAAGTTTCCGTAGTGGAGGACACTGAAGCTTTCTTT
CDR3: CTSSQVSVVEDTEAFF

V: TRBV7-2
size: NA
length: 17
D: TRBD2
J: TRBJ2-1
DNA: TGTGCCAGCAGCATTGACGCGCGCGGGGGGGCTTACAATGAGCAGTTCTTC
CDR3: CASSIDARGGAYNEQFF

V: TRBV7-2
size: NA
length: 16
D: NA
J: TRBJ2-2
DNA: TGTGCCAGCAGCTTAGTTTTCGGGGGTACCACCGGGGAGCTGTTTTTT
CDR3: CASSLVFGGTTGELFF

V: TRBV30
size: NA
length: 13
D: TRBD1
J: TRBJ2-7
DNA: TGTGCCTGGGGTCCCGACAGGGGTTACGAGCAGTACTTC
CDR3: CAWGPDRGYEQYF

V: TRBV6-1
size: NA
length: 14
D: NA
J: TRBJ1-2
DNA: TGTGCCAGCAGTGCTTCGACGGGTATGAGTGGCTACACCTTC
CDR3: CASSASTGMSGYTF

V: TRBV11-2
size: NA
length: 14
D: TRBD1
J: TRBJ2-7
DNA: TGTGCCAGCAGCTTAGAACAGGGGACGTACGAGCAGTACTTC
CDR3: CASSLEQGTYEQYF

V: TRBV5-6
size: NA
length: 14
D: NA
J: TRBJ1-4
DNA: TGTGCCAGCAGCTTTCAGGGGTCGGGTGAAAAACTGTTTTTT
CDR3: CASSFQGSGEKLFF

V: TRBV28
size: NA
length: 14
D: TRBD1
J: TRBJ1-2
DNA: TGTGCCAGCAGGATCGGACAGGGGGCAGATGGCTACACCTTC
CDR3: CASRIGQGADGYTF

V: TRBV7-2
size: NA
length: 15
D: TRBD2
J: TRBJ2-1
DNA: TGTGCCAGCACCGTCCAAGCGGGGGGCGCCCCTTCCCAGTTCTTC
CDR3: CASTVQAGGAPSQFF

V: TRBV6-6
size: NA
length: 11
D: TRBD2
J: TRBJ2-1
DNA: TGTGCCAGCAGTCGGGGGGGGGAGCAGTTCTTC
CDR3: CASSRGGEQFF

V: TRBV5-4
size: NA
length: 16
D: TRBD2
J: TRBJ2-5
DNA: TGTGCCAGCAGCTTAAGCGGGGGGGGGAGAGGGGAGACCCAGTACTTC
CDR3: CASSLSGGGRGETQYF

V: TRBV28
size: NA
length: 17
D: TRBD1
J: TRBJ2-3
DNA: TGTGCCAGCAGCTCCCCCCCGGGACAGGGAGCATCAGATACGCAGTATTTT
CDR3: CASSSPPGQGASDTQYF

V: TRBV18
size: NA
length: 16
D: TRBD2
J: TRBJ2-3
DNA: TGTGCCAGCTCACCTCCGGGACTAGCGGGCGGAGATACGCAGTATTTT
CDR3: CASSPPGLAGGDTQYF

V: TRBV5-1
size: NA
length: 15
D: NA
J: TRBJ2-3
DNA: TGCGCCAGCAGCCGGGCAGGGACAATCCCAGATACGCAGTATTTT
CDR3: CASSRAGTIPDTQYF

V: TRBV11-3
size: few
length: 16
D: NA
J: TRBJ2-1
DNA: TGTGCCAGCAGTTTGACCGGGACACTTTCCTACAATGAGCAGTTCTTC
CDR3: CASSLTGTLSYNEQFF

V: TRBV5-4
size: NA
length: 15
D: NA
J: TRBJ2-5
DNA: TGTGCCAGCAGCTCCCCGGGACAACCTCAAGAGACCCAGTACTTC
CDR3: CASSSPGQPQETQYF

V: TRBV9
size: NA
length: 15
D: NA
J: TRBJ2-1
DNA: TGTGCCAGCAGCCGACAGAGTCGGTCCTACAATGAGCAGTTCTTC
CDR3: CASSRQSRSYNEQFF

V: TRBV5-1
size: NA
length: 13
D: NA
J: TRBJ1-2
DNA: TGCGCCAGCAGCATGACAGCTAACTATGGCTACACCTTC
CDR3: CASSMTANYGYTF

V: TRBV6-6
size: NA
length: 14
D: TRBD1
J: TRBJ2-5
DNA: TGTGCCAGCAGGCCGACAGGGGTCGGGGAGACCCAGTACTTC
CDR3: CASRPTGVGETQYF

V: TRBV30
size: NA
length: 16
D: TRBD1
J: TRBJ2-2
DNA: TGTGCCTGGAGTAAACAAGGACAGGGGGGCACCGGGGAGCTGTTTTTT
CDR3: CAWSKQGQGGTGELFF

V: TRBV5-1
size: NA
length: 17
D: TRBD2
J: TRBJ2-7
DNA: TGCGCCAGCAGCTCGATGGAAGGGACTAGCCTGTTTTACGAGCAGTACTTC
CDR3: CASSSMEGTSLFYEQYF

V: TRBV10-1
size: NA
length: 17
D: TRBD1
J: TRBJ2-7
DNA: TGCGCCAGCAGCCACGGGACAGGGGGAGATTTCTCCTACGAGCAGTACTTC
CDR3: CASSHGTGGDFSYEQYF

V: TRBV9
size: NA
length: 18
D: TRBD1
J: TRBJ2-3
DNA: TGTGCCAGCAGCGCACTCCAGTGGGGGACAGGGGGCGCAGATACGCAGTATTTT
CDR3: CASSALQWGTGGADTQYF

V: TRBV27
size: NA
length: 15
D: TRBD1
J: TRBJ2-7
DNA: TGTGCCAGCAGTTTCGGTAGTACAGGGGGTTACGAGCAGTACTTC
CDR3: CASSFGSTGGYEQYF

V: TRBV4-3
size: NA
length: 15
D: NA
J: TRBJ2-7
DNA: TGCGCCAGCAGCCAAGACCGGGACTGGTCATACGAGCAGTACTTC
CDR3: CASSQDRDWSYEQYF

V: TRBV7-2
size: once
length: 15
D: TRBD2
J: TRBJ2-7
DNA: TGTGCCAGCAGCGCTAGACTAGCGGAGGGCTACGAGCAGTACTTC
CDR3: CASSARLAEGYEQYF

V: TRBV5-1
size: few
length: 14
D: NA
J: TRBJ2-1
DNA: TGCGCCAGCAGTCGCACAGGGCACTACAATGAGCAGTTCTTC
CDR3: CASSRTGHYNEQFF

V: TRBV5-8
size: NA
length: 15
D: NA
J: TRBJ1-2
DNA: TGTGCCAGCAGCCTCGACCAGGGTTTCCAGTCTGGCTACACCTTC
CDR3: CASSLDQGFQSGYTF

V: TRBV6-1
size: NA
length: 15
D: TRBD1
J: TRBJ2-5
DNA: TGTGCCAGCAGTGAAAACAGGGGGATTCAAGAGACCCAGTACTTC
CDR3: CASSENRGIQETQYF

V: TRBV10-3
size: NA
length: 16
D: TRBD1
J: TRBJ2-2
DNA: TGTGCCATCAGTGATTCGGGGGGACAGGGCCGAGGGGAGCTGTTTTTT
CDR3: CAISDSGGQGRGELFF

V: TRBV7-9
size: NA
length: 15
D: NA
J: TRBJ1-4
DNA: TGTGCCAGCAGCTTAGAAGGTGGGGCAGGAGAAAAACTGTTTTTT
CDR3: CASSLEGGAGEKLFF

V: TRBV7-9
size: once
length: 13
D: NA
J: TRBJ1-2
DNA: TGTGCCAGCAGCTTAGGCAGAAACTATGGCTACACCTTC
CDR3: CASSLGRNYGYTF

V: TRBV2
size: once
length: 15
D: NA
J: TRBJ2-1
DNA: TGTGCCACGCGCCGGGGGACCGGGGAATACAATGAGCAGTTCTTC
CDR3: CATRRGTGEYNEQFF

V: TRBV10-3
size: NA
length: 14
D: TRBD1
J: TRBJ1-5
DNA: TGTGCCACCCAAGGGACAGGCATTAGCGGGCCCCAGCATTTT
CDR3: CATQGTGISGPQHF

V: TRBV28
size: NA
length: 17
D: TRBD1
J: TRBJ1-2
DNA: TGTGCCAGCAGACCCGGCGCAGGGGGTCATTTGGTGGATGGCTACACCTTC
CDR3: CASRPGAGGHLVDGYTF

V: TRBV5-1
size: NA
length: 15
D: TRBD2
J: TRBJ2-2
DNA: TGCGCCAGCAGCTTGCCTAGCGGCAACACCGGGGAGCTGTTTTTT
CDR3: CASSLPSGNTGELFF